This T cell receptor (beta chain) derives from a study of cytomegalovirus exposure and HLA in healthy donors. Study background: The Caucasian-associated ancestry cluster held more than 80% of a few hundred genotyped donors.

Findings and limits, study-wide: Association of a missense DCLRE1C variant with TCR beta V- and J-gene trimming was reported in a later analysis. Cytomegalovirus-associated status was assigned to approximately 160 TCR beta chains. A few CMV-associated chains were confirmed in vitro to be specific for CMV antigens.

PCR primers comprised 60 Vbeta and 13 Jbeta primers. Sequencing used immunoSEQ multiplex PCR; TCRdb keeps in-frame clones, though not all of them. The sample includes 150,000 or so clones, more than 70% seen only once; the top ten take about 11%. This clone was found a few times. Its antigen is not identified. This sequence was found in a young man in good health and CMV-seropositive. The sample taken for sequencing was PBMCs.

The CDR3 sequence is CASSVLAAGTDTQYF. In DNA, the CDR3 is TGTGCCAGCAGCGTCCTAGCGGCGGGCACAGATACGCAGTATTTT. The V call is TRBV9, the J call TRBJ2-3, with 7 bases lining up with TRBD2. V lost 2 bases, J lost 1 base, and 4 bases stayed unmatched. This CDR3 spans 15 amino acids. Germline V CDR1 and CDR2: SGDLS, YYNGEE.